One and the same sample provided the 7 T cell receptor beta chains below, sequenced in a study of STAT3 mutations in large granular lymphocyte leukemia. Overall study results and limits: At least one immunodominant TCR beta clonotype appeared in every T-cell large granular lymphocyte leukemia patient.

Method: immunoSEQ multiplex PCR; TCRdb's copy keeps in-frame clones and lacks some. The table includes a few thousand clones, around 80% detected once. No antigen is known for these receptors. Sequenced input: peripheral blood mononuclear cells. The receptor source for this set is a man aged 35 to 55 with T-cell large granular lymphocyte leukemia. Some clones in this sample may be carry-over from other donors' samples.

The chain uses TRBV30 and TRBJ1-1; D is unclear. V lost 7 bases, J lost 4 bases, and 13 bases lay in between. From germline, CDR1 is GTSNPN and CDR2 SVGIG (reference sequence). The CDR3 length is 12 residues. The CDR3 sequence is CALGRLGTEAFF. The CDR3 bases are TGTGCCTTAGGGCGTTTGGGCACTGAAGCTTTCTTT.

This clone was observed a few times. This chain links TRBV29-1 with TRBJ2-3; TRBD1 is a possible D gene (6 bases). V lost 3 bases and J 0 bases, leaving 7 bases between the germline ends. The CDR3 covers 13 residues. The germline V gene has CDR1 SQVTM and CDR2 ANQGSEA. Here the CDR3 DNA reads TGCAGCGTTGAGGACAGAAGCACAGATACGCAGTATTTT. Encoded protein: CSVEDRSTDTQYF.

The chain links TRBV7-9 to TRBJ1-1; D gene uncertain. Trimming left V 5 bases short and J 0 bases short, with 7 bases between. The germline V gene has CDR1 SEHNR and CDR2 FQNEAQ (reference sequence). This CDR3 has 13 residues. The DNA of the CDR3 is TGTGCCAGCAGCGAGACCTTGAACACTGAAGCTTTCTTT. It specifies CASSETLNTEAFF.

J is TRBJ2-3 and V is TRBV5-4; D unclear. CDR1 is SGHNT and CDR2 is YYREEE in the germline V gene (reference sequence). The V end lost 3 bases, the J end lost 5 bases, and 10 bases lay between the germline ends. The CDR3 consists of 13 residues. The CDR3, as DNA: TGTGCCAGCAGCTCCGACGGGCTAGATACGCAGTATTTT. As protein: CASSSDGLDTQYF.

The J gene is TRBJ2-3, the V gene TRBV28; possible D gene TRBD2, 5 bases. The CDR3 totals 14 residues. CDR1 and CDR2 (germline): MDHEN, SYDVKM. Between the trimmed V and J ends, which lost 5 bases and 0 bases, there was a span of 9 bases. CDR3 coding DNA: TGTGCCAGCAGTCTTGCGGGCAGCACAGATACGCAGTATTTT. Translation gives CASSLAGSTDTQYF. Based on the CDR3 plus reference TRBV28 and TRBJ2-3, the full variable domain is DVKVTQSSRYLVKRTGEKVFLECVQDMDHENMFWYRQDPGLGLRLIYFSYDVKMKEKGDIPEGYSVSREKKERFSLILESASTNQTSMYLCASSLAGSTDTQYFGPGTRLTVL.

The CDR3 reads CASRARDGKNTEAFF. The DNA of the CDR3 is TGTGCCAGCAGGGCGAGGGACGGCAAAAACACTGAAGCTTTCTTT. The rearrangement uses TRBV6-5 and TRBJ1-1; D might be TRBD1 (5 bases). The germline V gene has CDR1 MNHEY and CDR2 SVGAGI. Between the trimmed V and J ends, which lost 6 bases and 2 bases, there was a span of 16 bases. The CDR3 contains 15 residues.

This clone was counted between two and nine times. CDR3 region: CASSSRLGEKLFF. The CDR3 bases are TGTGCCAGCAGTTCTCGACTCGGTGAAAAACTGTTTTTT. This chain joins TRBV7-9 and TRBJ1-4; D is undetermined. The CDR3 length is 13 residues. CDR1 is SEHNR and CDR2 is FQNEAQ in the germline V gene (reference sequence). V lost 6 bases to trimming and J lost 7 bases, with 12 bases between them.